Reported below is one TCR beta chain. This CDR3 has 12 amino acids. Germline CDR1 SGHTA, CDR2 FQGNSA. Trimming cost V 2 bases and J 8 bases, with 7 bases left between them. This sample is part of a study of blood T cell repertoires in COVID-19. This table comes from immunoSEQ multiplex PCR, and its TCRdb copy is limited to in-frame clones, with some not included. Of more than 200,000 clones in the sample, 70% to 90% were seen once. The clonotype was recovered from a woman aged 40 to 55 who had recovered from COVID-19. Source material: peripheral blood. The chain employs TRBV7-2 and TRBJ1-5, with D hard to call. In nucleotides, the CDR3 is TGTGCCAGCAGCTTACCGCGAGAGCCCCAGCATTTT. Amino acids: CASSLPREPQHF.